The 31 T cell receptor beta chains reported below all come from one sample, sequenced in a study of T cell changes during pregnancy in multiple sclerosis. TCRdb keeps only in-frame clones here, not all; method: immunoSEQ multiplex PCR. The data show about 110,000 clones, with about 89% seen just once and 1.6% held by the top ten. Sequencing was performed on peripheral blood, taken before pregnancy. All receptors derive from a female donor with multiple sclerosis, enrolled in a pregnancy study.

This chain uses TRBV11-3 with TRBJ2-7, with 7 bases identical to TRBD1. The V and J ends lost 5 bases and 4 bases, in that order; junction bases with no gene match: 11. CDR1 is SGHNT and CDR2 is YENEEA in the germline V gene. The CDR3 consists of 15 residues. CDR3 protein: CASSPRQGIGYEQYF. As DNA, the CDR3 is TGTGCCAGCAGCCCGCGACAGGGAATAGGGTACGAGCAGTACTTC. The full variable domain, its missing parts supplied by reference TRBV11-3 and TRBJ2-7, is EAGVVQSPRYKIIEKKQPVAFWCNPISGHNTLYWYLQNLGQGPELLIRYENEEAVDDSQLPKDRFSAERLKGVDSTLKIQPAELGDSAVYLCASSPRQGIGYEQYFGPGTRLTVT.

The J gene is TRBJ2-4, the V gene TRBV19; D is possibly TRBD1 (5 bases). This CDR3 has 14 amino acids. Looked up from germline, CDR1 is LNHDA and CDR2 is SQIVND (reference sequence). V lost 3 bases and J 10 bases, leaving 16 bases between the germline ends. The CDR3 sequence is CASSIDTGVRIQYF. CDR3 DNA: TGTGCCAGTAGTATCGACACAGGAGTGAGGATTCAGTACTTC.

The CDR3 protein is CASSLGPLGDGYTF. DNA of the CDR3: TGCGCCAGCAGCTTGGGCCCCTTAGGAGATGGCTACACCTTC. The J gene is TRBJ1-2, the V gene TRBV5-1; D unclear. Germline V gene lookup returns CDR1 SGHRS and CDR2 YFSETQ. This CDR3 is built from 14 residues. V was trimmed by 0 bases and J by 6 bases, leaving 12 bases between them.

This chain links TRBV5-4 with TRBJ2-2; tentative D call: TRBD2 (5 bases). CDR3 size: 16 residues. The V gene's germline CDR1 is SGHNT and CDR2 YYREEE (reference sequence). The ends were cut back, 4 bases at V and 1 base at J, with 14 bases in the middle. The DNA for the CDR3 is TGTGCCAGCAGCCAAAATCGAGGGAGGAACACCGGGGAGCTGTTTTTT. It specifies CASSQNRGRNTGELFF.

The genes are TRBV28 and TRBJ1-5; a possible D gene is TRBD1 (5 bases). CDR1 and CDR2 from the germline V gene are MDHEN and SYDVKM. Trimming removed 3 bases at V and 6 bases at J, with 12 bases between. The length of the CDR3 is 14 residues. The CDR3 DNA reads as TGTGCCAGCAGTTTGTTGGGGGGTGGTCAGCCCCAGCATTTT. Translation: CASSLLGGGQPQHF.

The chain combines TRBV27 with TRBJ2-7; 7 bases align to TRBD1. Trimming took 2 bases from V and 6 from J; bases not matched to a gene: 4. The CDR3 is made up of 13 amino acids. Germline-derived CDR1 and CDR2 are MNHEY and SMNVEV (reference sequence). This CDR3 reads CASSLDRAGEQYF. The CDR3 nucleotides are TGTGCCAGCAGTTTAGACAGGGCGGGCGAGCAGTACTTC.

The V call is TRBV28, the J call TRBJ1-4; D possibly corresponds to TRBD1 (6 bases). CDR1 and CDR2 (germline): MDHEN, SYDVKM. The V end lost 6 bases, the J end lost 4 bases, and 9 bases lay between the germline ends. This CDR3 is built from 13 residues. CDR3 DNA: TGTGCCAGCAGCGGACAGAGTAATGAAAAACTGTTTTTT. Its protein is CASSGQSNEKLFF.

The genes are TRBV5-5 and TRBJ1-6, with a possible D match to TRBD1 (5 bases). This CDR3 is 14 amino acids long. Deletions cut 1 base from V and 7 bases from J, with 9 bases between. Germline loops: CDR1 SGHKS, CDR2 YYEKEE (reference sequence). Here the CDR3 reads CASSLQGPNSPLHF. The CDR3 DNA is TGTGCCAGCAGCTTGCAGGGCCCAAATTCACCCCTCCACTTT.

The chain recombines TRBV11-2 with TRBJ2-1; 10 bases are shared with TRBD2. CDR1 is SGHAT and CDR2 is FQNNGV in the germline V gene. The CDR3 loop spans 17 amino acids. V lost 4 bases, J lost 2 bases, and 8 bases stayed unmatched. The DNA for the CDR3 is TGTGCCAGCAGCTCGGGACTAGCGTTTGTGGCCTACAATGAGCAGTTCTTC. Amino acid sequence: CASSSGLAFVAYNEQFF.

The J gene is TRBJ2-5, the V gene TRBV5-1; 7 bases agree with TRBD2. With V trimmed by 5 bases and J by 2 bases, 3 bases remained unmatched. The CDR3 is made up of 13 amino acids. Germline CDR1 reads SGHRS; CDR2 reads YFSETQ. The CDR3, as DNA: TGCGCCAGCAGATTAGCGGGTCAAGAGACCCAGTACTTC. Translated, it gives CASRLAGQETQYF.

The V gene is TRBV7-3, the J gene TRBJ1-1, with D possibly being TRBD1 (6 bases). The V end lost 2 bases, the J end lost 4 bases, and 17 bases lay between the germline ends. Germline CDR1 and CDR2: SGHTA and FQGTGA. This CDR3 has 16 residues. This CDR3 is CASSLLLGVGGTEAFF. CDR3 DNA sequence: TGTGCCAGCAGCTTACTCCTGGGTGTAGGGGGCACTGAAGCTTTCTTT.

This chain joins TRBV7-9 and TRBJ1-2, with D maybe TRBD1 (6 bases). Germline assignment: CDR1 SEHNR and CDR2 FQNEAQ (reference sequence). This CDR3 has 15 residues. Trimming stripped 9 bases from V and 5 bases from J, with 22 bases between. CDR3 nucleotide sequence: TGTGCCAGTAGCGATCAACAGGGCGAAAAATATGGCTACACCTTC. Its protein is CASSDQQGEKYGYTF.

The rearrangement joins TRBV6-5 to TRBJ1-1, with D tentatively TRBD1 (5 bases). The CDR3 contains 15 residues. Between the trimmed V and J ends, which lost 2 bases and 0 bases, there was a span of 10 bases. The germline gives CDR1 MNHEY, CDR2 SVGAGI. The CDR3 loop is CASSYTTGLNTEAFF. The CDR3 DNA is TGTGCCAGCAGTTACACAACAGGTCTGAACACTGAAGCTTTCTTT.

This rearrangement joins TRBV30 to TRBJ1-4, with D tentatively TRBD1 (6 bases). CDR3 length equals 17 residues. V was clipped by 3 bases and J by 1 base, with 18 bases between them. Looked up from germline, CDR1 is GTSNPN and CDR2 is SVGIG (reference sequence). The CDR3 loop is CAWSQGGGLETNEKLFF. CDR3 DNA sequence: TGTGCCTGGAGCCAAGGGGGAGGGTTGGAAACTAATGAAAAACTGTTTTTT.

The chain has TRBV5-1 and TRBJ2-1, with 14 nucleotides matching TRBD2. There are 20 residues in the CDR3. Per the germline V gene, CDR1 is SGHRS and CDR2 is YFSETQ. V shed 3 bases and J 3 bases; nucleotides not matched to a gene: 14. The CDR3 nucleotides are TGCGCCAGCAGCTGGGGGACTAGCGGGAGCTCCTTTGTAGGCTACAATGAGCAGTTCTTC. This sequence encodes CASSWGTSGSSFVGYNEQFF.

The rearrangement links TRBV9 to TRBJ2-5; a possible D gene is TRBD1 (6 bases). V was cut by 0 bases and J by 4 bases, with 7 bases left in between. Germline V lookup: CDR1 SGDLS, CDR2 YYNGEE. The CDR3 totals 13 residues. The CDR3: CASSVGGGETQYF. In nucleotides, the CDR3 is TGTGCCAGCAGCGTAGGAGGGGGAGAGACCCAGTACTTC.

J is TRBJ1-1 and V is TRBV4-3; D remains ambiguous. This CDR3 region has 15 residues. V was trimmed by 4 bases and J by 2 bases, leaving 14 bases between them. Germline CDR1 and CDR2: LGHNA and YSLEER. CDR3 region: CASSPRRQINTEAFF. The CDR3 nucleotides read TGCGCCAGCAGCCCGCGGCGCCAGATTAACACTGAAGCTTTCTTT.

The chain has TRBV19 and TRBJ2-7, with TRBD2 matching over 7 bases. The CDR3 totals 13 residues. The junction had 3 bases not matched to a gene; V was cut back by 4 bases and J by 3 bases. CDR1 LNHDA and CDR2 SQIVND come from the germline V gene (reference sequence). As DNA, the CDR3 is TGTGCCAGTAGTAGGCTAGCGGACTACGAGCAGTACTTC. Translated: CASSRLADYEQYF.

CDR3 sequence reads: CASSPPGGNSVGGYTF. The CDR3 coding sequence is TGTGCCAGCAGCCCCCCGGGGGGAAATTCGGTGGGTGGCTACACCTTC. The chain joins TRBV21-1 to TRBJ1-2. TRBV21-1 is designated a pseudogene. The CDR3 extends over 16 amino acids.

J is TRBJ2-2 and V is TRBV5-1; 9 positions agree with TRBD2. CDR3 length: 17 amino acids. With 9 bases clipped from V and 0 bases from J, the junction kept 12 bases outside the gene matches. Germline CDR1 reads SGHRS; CDR2 reads YFSETQ. The chain's CDR3 is CANHSGRNRANTGELFF. The DNA for the CDR3 is TGCGCCAACCATAGCGGGAGAAACCGCGCGAACACCGGGGAGCTGTTTTTT.

The chain couples TRBV7-8 to TRBJ2-1; D not resolved. V gave up 5 bases and J gave up 6 bases, with 8 bases separating them. CDR1 and CDR2 from the germline V gene are SGHVS and FQNEAQ. The CDR3 has 12 residues. The CDR3 spells CASSLFINEQFF. The CDR3 DNA is TGTGCCAGCAGCCTGTTTATCAATGAGCAGTTCTTC.

The rearrangement links TRBV6-1 to TRBJ2-5; TRBD1 might be the D (7 bases). V lost 3 bases to trimming and J lost 4 bases, with 12 bases between them. Germline lookup yields CDR1 MNHNS and CDR2 SASEGT. CDR3 length: 14 amino acids. CDR3 sequence (DNA): TGTGCCAGCAGTGAGCACAGGGGAGGAGAGACCCAGTACTTC. The encoded protein is CASSEHRGGETQYF.

The V and J genes are TRBV2 and TRBJ2-7; TRBD2 aligns across 14 bases. V gave up 8 bases and J gave up 6 bases; unmatched junction bases: 3. The CDR3 contains 13 residues. The germline CDR1 and CDR2 sequences are SNHLY and FYNNEI. The CDR3 is CASRGLAGGEQYF. CDR3 DNA sequence: TGTGCCAGCCGTGGACTAGCGGGAGGCGAGCAGTACTTC.

The rearrangement uses TRBV5-1 and TRBJ2-2, with D perhaps matching TRBD2 (6 bases). The CDR3 loop spans 15 amino acids. Trimming removed 1 base at V and 2 bases at J, with 9 bases between. The germline V gene has CDR1 SGHRS and CDR2 YFSETQ. The CDR3 spells CASSLIGGNTGELFF. The CDR3 DNA reads TGCGCCAGCAGCTTGATCGGGGGAAACACCGGGGAGCTGTTTTTT.

This chain joins TRBV19 and TRBJ2-5, with D possibly TRBD2 on 6 matching bases. Germline values: CDR1 LNHDA, CDR2 SQIVND (reference sequence). V lost 3 bases and J lost 2, with 10 bases in between. The CDR3 length is 14 residues. The CDR3 DNA follows: TGTGCCAGTAGTATCAAACGGGGGCAAGAGACCCAGTACTTC. Its protein is CASSIKRGQETQYF.

This chain uses TRBV2 with TRBJ1-2; 9 positions match TRBD1. Germline V gene data show CDR1 as SNHLY and CDR2 as FYNNEI. The CDR3 is made up of 17 amino acids. The V and J ends lost 5 bases and 3 bases, in that order; junction bases with no gene match: 13. CDR3 loop: CASSSGQGYYVDYGYTF. In nucleotides, the CDR3 is TGTGCCAGCAGTTCCGGACAGGGGTATTATGTTGACTATGGCTACACCTTC.

The V gene is TRBV11-3, the J gene TRBJ2-3; possible D gene TRBD1, 7 bases. Trimming left V 9 bases short and J 6 bases short, with 19 bases between. Germline V CDR1 and CDR2: SGHNT, YENEEA. This CDR3 is 14 amino acids long. The CDR3 DNA is TGTGCCAGTTCCTCAGGGGGACTGTCGGATACGCAGTATTTT. It encodes CASSSGGLSDTQYF.

This CDR3 reads CASSFGGDTQYF. CDR3 nucleotides: TGTGCCAGCAGTTTCGGGGGAGATACGCAGTATTTT. The rearrangement uses TRBV28 and TRBJ2-3; TRBD2 might be the D (6 bases). The V and J ends lost 3 bases and 5 bases respectively, with 6 bases between them. This CDR3 region has 12 residues. Germline loops: CDR1 MDHEN, CDR2 SYDVKM.

The chain joins TRBV27 to TRBJ2-4, with D tentatively TRBD2 (6 bases). The CDR3 loop spans 17 amino acids. The V end lost 1 base, the J end lost 0 bases, and 13 bases lay between the germline ends. Germline CDR1 MNHEY, CDR2 SMNVEV (reference sequence). The CDR3 sequence: CASSLFGGGVAKNIQYF. CDR3 nucleotides: TGTGCCAGCAGTTTATTTGGAGGAGGGGTAGCCAAAAACATTCAGTACTTC.

The rearrangement uses TRBV18 and TRBJ1-5, with TRBD1 matching 9 bases. Germline CDR1 is KGHSH and CDR2 is LQKENI. V shed 6 bases, J shed 6 bases, and the junction held 9 bases outside the gene matches. The CDR3 sequence is 15 residues long. CDR3 residues: CASSRRDRESQPQHF. CDR3 nucleotides: TGTGCCAGCTCGCGGCGGGACAGGGAGAGTCAGCCCCAGCATTTT.

The chain combines TRBV4-1 with TRBJ2-1; 10 bases align to TRBD2. This CDR3 comprises 15 residues. The germline CDR1 and CDR2 sequences are MGHRA and YSYEKL. V lost 4 bases and J lost 6; bases outside the gene matches: 6. The DNA for the CDR3 is TGCGCCAGCAGCCGAGCTAGCGGGAGTGTCAATGAGCAGTTCTTC. Encoded protein: CASSRASGSVNEQFF.